This paragraph covers one T cell receptor beta chain sequence. Its antigen is not identified. The data were obtained in a study of cytomegalovirus exposure and HLA in healthy donors. Study findings and constraints: As a later analysis showed, several of the most significant clusters appeared to be linked to common viral pathogens. In an earlier analysis, productive rearrangement rates for most beta V segments clustered near 87% or 30%. TCR beta V- and J-gene trimming was later associated with a missense DCLRE1C variant.

PCR was performed using 60 Vbeta and 13 Jbeta primers. The table came from immunoSEQ multiplex PCR; TCRdb's copy has only in-frame clones and leaves some out. The table records about 200,000 clones, 83% of them present only once. There were likely unrecorded immune exposures, though donors were nominally healthy when sampled. This CDR3 has 11 residues. The germline V and J ends were trimmed by 5 bases and 8 bases, with 12 bases remaining between them. Germline CDR1 reads DFQATT; CDR2 reads SNEGSKA (reference sequence). The TCR was taken from a girl aged 10-17 years in good health and CMV-seronegative. The chain combines TRBV20-1 with TRBJ1-2; possibly TRBD1 for D (5 bases). What was sequenced was PBMCs. CDR3 coding DNA: TGCAGTGCTTCTCAGGGTTGGGGCTACACCTTC. It codes for CSASQGWGYTF.